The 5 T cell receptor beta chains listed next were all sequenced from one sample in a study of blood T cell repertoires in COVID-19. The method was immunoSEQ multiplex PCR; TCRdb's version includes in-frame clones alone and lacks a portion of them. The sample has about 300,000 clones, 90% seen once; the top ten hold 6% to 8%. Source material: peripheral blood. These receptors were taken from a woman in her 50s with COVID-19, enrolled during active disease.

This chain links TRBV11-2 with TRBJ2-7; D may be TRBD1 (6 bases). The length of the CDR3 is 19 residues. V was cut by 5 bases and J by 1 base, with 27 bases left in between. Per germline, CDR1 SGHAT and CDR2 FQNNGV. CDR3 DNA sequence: TGTGCCAGCAGCCCTCCGCCCGCGGCAGGGGTTTTATATTCCTACGAGCAGTACTTC. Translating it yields CASSPPPAAGVLYSYEQYF.

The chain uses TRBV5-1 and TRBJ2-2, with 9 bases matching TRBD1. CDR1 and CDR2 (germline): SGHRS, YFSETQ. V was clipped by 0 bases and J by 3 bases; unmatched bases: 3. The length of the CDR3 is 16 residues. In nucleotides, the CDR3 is TGCGCCAGCAGCTTGGTTGACAGGGGGGACACCGGGGAGCTGTTTTTT. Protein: CASSLVDRGDTGELFF.

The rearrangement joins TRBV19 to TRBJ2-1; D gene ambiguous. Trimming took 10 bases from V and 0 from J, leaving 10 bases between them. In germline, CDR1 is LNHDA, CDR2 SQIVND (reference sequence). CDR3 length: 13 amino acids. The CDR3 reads CATQKSSYNEQFF. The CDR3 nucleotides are TGTGCCACACAGAAGAGCTCCTACAATGAGCAGTTCTTC.

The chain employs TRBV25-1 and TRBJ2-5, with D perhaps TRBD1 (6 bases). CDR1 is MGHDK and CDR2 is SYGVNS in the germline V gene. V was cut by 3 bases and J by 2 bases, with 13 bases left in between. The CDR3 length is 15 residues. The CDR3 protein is CASSDRGTIQETQYF. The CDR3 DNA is TGTGCCAGCAGTGACCGAGGGACAATTCAAGAGACCCAGTACTTC.

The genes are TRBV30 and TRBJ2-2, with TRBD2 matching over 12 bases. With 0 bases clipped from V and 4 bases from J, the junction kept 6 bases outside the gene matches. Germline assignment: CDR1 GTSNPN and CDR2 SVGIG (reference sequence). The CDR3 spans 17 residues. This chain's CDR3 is CAWSVLGLAGITGELFF. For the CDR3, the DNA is TGTGCCTGGAGTGTACTCGGACTAGCGGGAATCACCGGGGAGCTGTTTTTT. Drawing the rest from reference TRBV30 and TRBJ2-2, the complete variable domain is SQTIHQWPATLVQPVGSPLSLECTVEGTSNPNLYWYRQAAGRGLQLLFYSVGIGQISSEVPQNLSASRPQDRQFILSSKKLLLSDSGFYLCAWSVLGLAGITGELFFGEGSRLTVL.